These T cell receptor beta chains were read from a single sample in a study of T cells after posttransplantation cyclophosphamide. Sequencing was performed with immunoSEQ multiplex PCR; in TCRdb, only in-frame clones are kept and a portion is missing. This sample has 4,100 or so clones; roughly 80% occur once, and the top ten carry 15% to 20%. This sample comprised PBMCs, obtained 86 days after allogeneic stem cell transplant with posttransplant cyclophosphamide. These receptors were collected from a male patient aged 45-60 years who received an allogeneic stem cell transplant from an unrelated donor, was CMV-positive, and had acute GVHD only. Some T cells may have originated in the graft donor. Both conserved end residues are part of each CDR3. Fields, in order: CDR3 protein, CDR3 DNA, V gene, J gene, clone size, D gene. The D gene is left open where the match is weak. Clone size is stated in some rows and not others, as once, few, many or a class when expanded.

cdr3_aa: CASRTRTDSGNTIYF
cdr3_nt: TGTGCCAGCCGTACACGAACCGACTCTGGAAACACCATATATTTT
v_call: TRBV19
j_call: TRBJ1-3
clone_size: large
d_call: -

cdr3_aa: CASSLTSGASYEQYF
cdr3_nt: TGTGCCAGCAGCTTAACTAGCGGGGCCTCCTACGAGCAGTACTTC
v_call: TRBV7-2
j_call: TRBJ2-7
clone_size: -
d_call: TRBD2

cdr3_aa: CASSLSYTGVNSPLHF
cdr3_nt: TGCGCCAGCAGCTTGTCGTACACAGGGGTGAATTCACCCCTCCACTTT
v_call: TRBV5-1
j_call: TRBJ1-6
clone_size: -
d_call: TRBD1

cdr3_aa: CASSVAPGVGELFF
cdr3_nt: TGTGCCAGCAGCGTAGCTCCGGGGGTCGGGGAGCTGTTTTTT
v_call: TRBV9
j_call: TRBJ2-2
clone_size: -
d_call: -

cdr3_aa: CASSLIAGNYEQYF
cdr3_nt: TGTGCCAGCAGCTTGATCGCAGGCAACTACGAGCAGTACTTC
v_call: TRBV5-5
j_call: TRBJ2-7
clone_size: -
d_call: -

cdr3_aa: CASSFAGAGVNEKLFF
cdr3_nt: TGTGCCAGCAGCTTCGCAGGGGCGGGGGTTAATGAAAAACTGTTTTTT
v_call: TRBV7-2
j_call: TRBJ1-4
clone_size: once
d_call: -

cdr3_aa: CASSPGDRQETQYF
cdr3_nt: TGTGCCAGCAGCCCAGGGGACCGTCAAGAGACCCAGTACTTC
v_call: TRBV7-3
j_call: TRBJ2-5
clone_size: -
d_call: -

cdr3_aa: CASSPGRGVNEKLFF
cdr3_nt: TGTGCCAGCAGCCCCGGACGGGGAGTAAATGAAAAACTGTTTTTT
v_call: TRBV9
j_call: TRBJ1-4
clone_size: once
d_call: -

cdr3_aa: CASSLEEGTYEQYF
cdr3_nt: TGTGCCAGCAGTTTAGAAGAGGGCACCTACGAGCAGTACTTC
v_call: TRBV28
j_call: TRBJ2-7
clone_size: -
d_call: -

cdr3_aa: CSVEGGRDRGPQETQYF
cdr3_nt: TGCAGCGTTGAAGGGGGTCGAGACAGGGGCCCCCAAGAGACCCAGTACTTC
v_call: TRBV29-1
j_call: TRBJ2-5
clone_size: once
d_call: TRBD1

cdr3_aa: CASSVRGGEETQYF
cdr3_nt: TGTGCCAGCAGCGTTCGAGGGGGCGAAGAGACCCAGTACTTC
v_call: TRBV9
j_call: TRBJ2-5
clone_size: -
d_call: TRBD1

cdr3_aa: CASSLQGRADTQYF
cdr3_nt: TGTGCCAGCAGCCTGCAGGGTCGGGCAGATACGCAGTATTTT
v_call: TRBV5-6
j_call: TRBJ2-3
clone_size: -
d_call: -

cdr3_aa: CASSPDRPMNTEAFF
cdr3_nt: TGTGCCAGCAGCCCTGACAGGCCCATGAACACTGAAGCTTTCTTT
v_call: TRBV7-9
j_call: TRBJ1-1
clone_size: few
d_call: -

cdr3_aa: CASSLFPPWDRGRKNTGELFF
cdr3_nt: TGTGCCAGCAGTTTATTTCCTCCATGGGACAGGGGGAGGAAGAACACCGGGGAGCTGTTTTTT
v_call: TRBV27
j_call: TRBJ2-2
clone_size: -
d_call: TRBD1

cdr3_aa: CAITSSGGSTDTQYF
cdr3_nt: TGTGCCATCACCAGTAGCGGGGGGTCCACAGATACGCAGTATTTT
v_call: TRBV10-3
j_call: TRBJ2-3
clone_size: once
d_call: TRBD2

cdr3_aa: CASSLNPGEQFF
cdr3_nt: TGTGCCAGCAGCTTGAACCCGGGGGAGCAGTTCTTC
v_call: TRBV7-6
j_call: TRBJ2-1
clone_size: -
d_call: -

cdr3_aa: CASSAKLARTNEQFF
cdr3_nt: TGTGCCAGCAGCGCAAAACTAGCGAGGACAAATGAGCAGTTCTTC
v_call: TRBV11-2
j_call: TRBJ2-1
clone_size: -
d_call: TRBD2

cdr3_aa: CASSFGVLERFF
cdr3_nt: TGTGCCAGCAGCTTCGGGGTCCTTGAGAGGTTCTTC
v_call: TRBV5-4
j_call: TRBJ2-1
clone_size: -
d_call: -

cdr3_aa: CASTYENRGGYTF
cdr3_nt: TGTGCCAGCACGTACGAGAACAGGGGTGGCTACACCTTC
v_call: TRBV2
j_call: TRBJ1-2
clone_size: few
d_call: TRBD1

cdr3_aa: CASSPRSSGVNEQFF
cdr3_nt: TGTGCCAGCAGCCCCCGATCCTCAGGGGTCAATGAGCAGTTCTTC
v_call: TRBV7-9
j_call: TRBJ2-1
clone_size: -
d_call: -

cdr3_aa: CASSPGTGSSYEQYF
cdr3_nt: TGTGCCAGCAGCCCTGGGACAGGGAGCTCCTACGAGCAGTACTTC
v_call: TRBV5-6
j_call: TRBJ2-7
clone_size: -
d_call: TRBD1

cdr3_aa: CASSLRGGLGANILTF
cdr3_nt: TGTGCCAGCAGCTTAAGGGGTGGTCTGGGGGCCAACATCCTGACCTTC
v_call: TRBV7-3
j_call: TRBJ2-6
clone_size: -
d_call: -

cdr3_aa: CASSPSSGTEAFF
cdr3_nt: TGTGCCAGCAGCCCAAGTTCCGGGACAGAAGCTTTCTTT
v_call: TRBV5-8
j_call: TRBJ1-1
clone_size: -
d_call: -

cdr3_aa: CASIKWVQGAYEQYF
cdr3_nt: TGCGCCAGCATCAAATGGGTACAGGGGGCGTACGAGCAGTACTTC
v_call: TRBV10-1
j_call: TRBJ2-7
clone_size: -
d_call: TRBD1

cdr3_aa: CASSRGQGSYGYTF
cdr3_nt: TGTGCCAGTAGTAGAGGACAGGGGAGTTATGGCTACACCTTC
v_call: TRBV19
j_call: TRBJ1-2
clone_size: -
d_call: TRBD1

cdr3_aa: CASSFRGYNEQFF
cdr3_nt: TGCGCCAGCAGTTTCCGAGGTTACAATGAGCAGTTCTTC
v_call: TRBV23-1
j_call: TRBJ2-1
clone_size: once
d_call: -

cdr3_aa: CASSLGVRGDEQYF
cdr3_nt: TGTGCCAGCAGCTTAGGTGTCAGGGGCGACGAGCAGTACTTC
v_call: TRBV11-3
j_call: TRBJ2-7
clone_size: once
d_call: -

cdr3_aa: CASSPPHLGGANEKLFF
cdr3_nt: TGTGCCAGCAGCCCCCCCCATCTAGGGGGCGCGAATGAAAAACTGTTTTTT
v_call: TRBV7-9
j_call: TRBJ1-4
clone_size: -
d_call: TRBD1

cdr3_aa: CASFSRVGYGYTF
cdr3_nt: TGTGCCAGCTTCTCCCGGGTCGGCTATGGCTACACCTTC
v_call: TRBV2
j_call: TRBJ1-2
clone_size: -
d_call: -

cdr3_aa: CASSLTASYGYTF
cdr3_nt: TGCGCCAGCAGCCTGACAGCCAGCTATGGCTACACCTTC
v_call: TRBV4-1
j_call: TRBJ1-2
clone_size: -
d_call: -

cdr3_aa: CARSRNYRQGANYTF
cdr3_nt: TGTGCCAGAAGCCGAAACTATAGACAGGGGGCAAATTACACCTTC
v_call: TRBV5-3
j_call: TRBJ1-2
clone_size: -
d_call: TRBD1

cdr3_aa: CAIGTGGSYEQYF
cdr3_nt: TGTGCCATCGGAACGGGGGGGTCCTACGAGCAGTACTTC
v_call: TRBV10-3
j_call: TRBJ2-7
clone_size: once
d_call: TRBD2

cdr3_aa: CASSLRDRGTDTQYF
cdr3_nt: TGCGCCAGCAGCCTCCGGGACAGGGGGACAGATACGCAGTATTTT
v_call: TRBV5-1
j_call: TRBJ2-3
clone_size: -
d_call: TRBD1

cdr3_aa: CASSLVSYRDYMNTEAFF
cdr3_nt: TGTGCCAGCAGCTTAGTTAGTTACAGGGACTACATGAACACTGAAGCTTTCTTT
v_call: TRBV7-9
j_call: TRBJ1-1
clone_size: -
d_call: -

cdr3_aa: CASKRGGLAGLEQFF
cdr3_nt: TGTGCCAGCAAGAGAGGGGGACTAGCGGGACTAGAGCAGTTCTTC
v_call: TRBV28
j_call: TRBJ2-1
clone_size: -
d_call: TRBD2

cdr3_aa: CASSSMGGLPYEQYF
cdr3_nt: TGTGCCAGCTCATCCATGGGCGGGCTACCCTACGAGCAGTACTTC
v_call: TRBV18
j_call: TRBJ2-7
clone_size: -
d_call: -

cdr3_aa: CAWRGQGNAPLHF
cdr3_nt: TGTGCCTGGAGAGGACAGGGGAACGCACCCCTCCACTTT
v_call: TRBV30
j_call: TRBJ1-6
clone_size: -
d_call: TRBD1

cdr3_aa: CASSSSRSGGANEQFF
cdr3_nt: TGTGCCAGCAGTTCCTCCCGTAGCGGGGGGGCCAATGAGCAGTTCTTC
v_call: TRBV6-6
j_call: TRBJ2-1
clone_size: -
d_call: TRBD2

cdr3_aa: CASNTAQVRGSNEKLFF
cdr3_nt: TGTGCCAGCAATACGGCCCAGGTCCGAGGGTCAAATGAAAAACTGTTTTTT
v_call: TRBV28
j_call: TRBJ1-4
clone_size: -
d_call: -

cdr3_aa: CASSYGTGFWEKLFF
cdr3_nt: TGTGCCAGCAGCTACGGGACAGGTTTTTGGGAAAAACTGTTTTTT
v_call: TRBV6-6
j_call: TRBJ1-4
clone_size: -
d_call: TRBD1

cdr3_aa: CASSPQGARMVSNYGYTF
cdr3_nt: TGTGCCAGCTCACCTCAGGGGGCGCGGATGGTTTCCAACTATGGCTACACCTTC
v_call: TRBV18
j_call: TRBJ1-2
clone_size: once
d_call: TRBD1

cdr3_aa: CASSRIPSGGKGTDTQYF
cdr3_nt: TGCGCCAGCAGCAGGATCCCCAGCGGGGGGAAAGGCACAGATACGCAGTATTTT
v_call: TRBV5-1
j_call: TRBJ2-3
clone_size: -
d_call: TRBD2